The 25 T cell receptor beta chains in this list originate from one sample, sequenced in a study of OX40 agonist ivuxolimab in advanced cancers. Libraries were prepared by immunoSEQ multiplex PCR; TCRdb keeps only in-frame clonotypes and omits some of them. This sample carries some 41,000 clones, around 87% of them seen once, and the ten largest clones take roughly 3.7%. The input for sequencing was CD4+ or CD8+ T cells sorted from blood, taken in a trial of the OX40 agonist ivuxolimab. These receptor sequences come from an adult with an advanced solid tumor such as melanoma, head and neck, liver or kidney cancer.

J is TRBJ1-2 and V is TRBV9; D unresolved. CDR3 size: 12 residues. V lost 2 bases and J lost 8, with 10 bases in between. CDR1 is SGDLS, CDR2 YYNGEE, per germline. The CDR3 here is CASSVEGGGYTF. The CDR3 bases are TGTGCCAGCAGCGTCGAGGGAGGCGGCTACACCTTC.

This clone was recorded only once. The chain recombines TRBV18 with TRBJ2-7; no clear D. Trimming stripped 3 bases from V and 2 bases from J, with 11 bases between. CDR3 length: 14 amino acids. Germline assignment: CDR1 KGHSH and CDR2 LQKENI. For the CDR3, the DNA is TGTGCCAGCTCACCTCTGGACGGCCCCTACGAGCAGTACTTC. This codes for CASSPLDGPYEQYF.

The chain links TRBV18 to TRBJ2-3, with D tentatively TRBD1 (6 bases). The CDR3 totals 18 residues. The germline V gene encodes CDR1 KGHSH and CDR2 LQKENI. V was cut by 1 base and J by 0 bases, with 17 bases left in between. For the CDR3, the DNA is TGTGCCAGCTCACCACTGATTAGGACAGCGCTTAGCACAGATACGCAGTATTTT. Protein: CASSPLIRTALSTDTQYF.

This sequence joins TRBV11-3 and TRBJ2-1; D is possibly TRBD2 (5 bases). Germline values: CDR1 SGHNT, CDR2 YENEEA. V was cut by 5 bases and J by 4 bases, with 12 bases left in between. The CDR3 sequence is 14 residues long. The DNA for the CDR3 is TGTGCCAGCAGCCCCTTCGAGCGGTACAATGAGCAGTTCTTC. Amino acids: CASSPFERYNEQFF.

The chain has TRBV28 and TRBJ2-2; D is unclear. The CDR3 runs 13 residues. Germline V lookup: CDR1 MDHEN, CDR2 SYDVKM. Trimming removed 10 bases from V and 3 bases from J, with 12 bases in between. The CDR3 DNA reads TGTGCCATCTCGGCCAGCCACACCGGGGAGCTGTTTTTT. Amino acids: CAISASHTGELFF. The full variable domain, completed using reference TRBV28 and TRBJ2-2, is DVKVTQSSRYLVKRTGEKVFLECVQDMDHENMFWYRQDPGLGLRLIYFSYDVKMKEKGDIPEGYSVSREKKERFSLILESASTNQTSMYLCAISASHTGELFFGEGSRLTVL.

The chain employs TRBV27 and TRBJ1-2, with TRBD1 as a possible D gene (5 bases). The CDR3 runs to 14 residues. From germline, CDR1 is MNHEY and CDR2 SMNVEV (reference sequence). With 4 bases removed from V and 8 bases from J, the gap between germline ends came to 17 bases. CDR3 DNA sequence: TGTGCCAGCAGTTCTCTCGAGGGGCGGCACGGCTACACCTTC. It translates to CASSSLEGRHGYTF.

This sequence joins TRBV5-6 and TRBJ2-2; D is undetermined. With 1 base removed from V and 8 bases from J, the gap between germline ends came to 9 bases. Germline loops: CDR1 SGHDT, CDR2 YYEEEE. The CDR3 length is 13 residues. The CDR3 nucleotides are TGTGCCAGCAGCTTGCCGGTTTCGGGGGAGCTGTTTTTT. Translation gives CASSLPVSGELFF.

The rearrangement uses TRBV6-1 and TRBJ2-7; a weak D match, TRBD1 (5 bases). The CDR3 contains 13 residues. The V gene's germline CDR1 is MNHNS and CDR2 SASEGT. V lost 7 bases to trimming and J lost 6 bases, with 16 bases between them. The CDR3 protein is CASTRGLTTEQYF. The CDR3 DNA sequence: TGTGCCAGCACTAGGGGCCTTACCACCGAGCAGTACTTC.

The sample holds one count of this clone. The chain has TRBV9 and TRBJ2-1; D is unclear. Trimming removed 1 base at V and 7 bases at J, with 12 bases between. CDR3 size: 14 residues. Germline V gene lookup returns CDR1 SGDLS and CDR2 YYNGEE. CDR3 sequence reads: CASSVSNLGNEQFF. For the CDR3, the DNA is TGTGCCAGCAGCGTATCTAACTTGGGTAATGAGCAGTTCTTC.

This chain connects TRBV6-5 to TRBJ2-5, with D perhaps TRBD1 (7 bases). Germline CDR1 and CDR2: MNHEY and SVGAGI. The CDR3 has 16 amino acids. Trimming shortened V by 0 bases and J by 2 bases, and 13 bases separated the two germline ends. CDR3 loop: CASSYSRGTAQETQYF. The DNA of the CDR3 is TGTGCCAGCAGTTACTCTCGGGGGACAGCTCAAGAGACCCAGTACTTC.

The V gene is TRBV30, the J gene TRBJ2-7; no definite D call. CDR3 length: 14 residues. The ends were cut back, 3 bases at V and 6 bases at J, with 18 bases in the middle. In germline, CDR1 is GTSNPN, CDR2 SVGIG (reference sequence). The CDR3 coding sequence is TGTGCCTGGAGCCAAAGCCCCTTTATCCCCGAGCAGTACTTC. It translates to CAWSQSPFIPEQYF.

This sequence joins TRBV10-3 and TRBJ1-1, with D uncertain. V lost 0 bases to trimming and J lost 3 bases, with 2 bases between them. Germline-derived CDR1 and CDR2 are ENHRY and SYGVKD. The CDR3 extends over 12 amino acids. In DNA, the CDR3 is TGTGCCATCAGTGAGTCGGACACTGAAGCTTTCTTT. As protein: CAISESDTEAFF.

This chain links TRBV7-9 with TRBJ2-3, with D perhaps matching TRBD1 (5 bases). V lost 7 bases to trimming and J lost 0 bases, with 14 bases between them. Germline lookup yields CDR1 SEHNR and CDR2 FQNEAQ (reference sequence). CDR3 length: 15 amino acids. The CDR3 nucleotides are TGTGCCAGCATTCGGCTGCAGGGTAGCACAGATACGCAGTATTTT. Translated: CASIRLQGSTDTQYF.

The chain couples TRBV6-5 to TRBJ1-2; perhaps TRBD1 as D (5 bases). This CDR3 region has 13 residues. CDR1 is MNHEY and CDR2 is SVGAGI in the germline V gene. The V end lost 0 bases, the J end lost 9 bases, and 11 bases lay between the germline ends. The CDR3 DNA is TGTGCCAGCAGTTACTCGGAGGTGGGACGCTACACCTTC. This encodes CASSYSEVGRYTF.

This clone was seen once. V gene TRBV5-1 combines with J gene TRBJ2-2; D gene uncertain. Germline-derived CDR1 and CDR2 are SGHRS and YFSETQ. This CDR3 contains 14 residues. Between the trimmed V and J ends, which lost 2 bases and 6 bases, there was a span of 11 bases. CDR3 sequence (DNA): TGCGCCAGCAGCTTAGTACCGACATCCGGGGAGCTGTTTTTT. This translates into CASSLVPTSGELFF.

The chain combines TRBV10-3 with TRBJ2-7; 8 nucleotides align to TRBD2. This CDR3 is 15 amino acids long. V was clipped by 7 bases and J by 3 bases; unmatched bases: 11. Germline V gene sequence: CDR1 ENHRY, CDR2 SYGVKD. This chain's CDR3 is CAIKAGDGTHYEQYF. DNA for the CDR3: TGTGCCATCAAAGCGGGGGACGGGACTCACTACGAGCAGTACTTC.

The chain recombines TRBV18 with TRBJ2-5; no reliable D call. CDR3 length: 11 amino acids. Looked up from germline, CDR1 is KGHSH and CDR2 is LQKENI. The germline V and J ends were trimmed by 5 bases and 7 bases, with 8 bases remaining between them. This CDR3 reads CASSTSGTQYF. DNA of the CDR3: TGTGCCAGCTCAACCAGTGGGACCCAGTACTTC.

This sequence joins TRBV18 and TRBJ2-1; 7 nucleotides agree with TRBD2. CDR1 is KGHSH, CDR2 LQKENI, per germline. Unmatched junction bases numbered 7, after V lost 0 bases and J lost 8 bases. The CDR3 loop spans 15 amino acids. The CDR3 coding sequence is TGTGCCAGCTCACCACCGGGTGGCGGGAGTGATGAGCAGTTCTTC. Amino acid sequence: CASSPPGGGSDEQFF.

The chain uses TRBV29-1 and TRBJ2-5; no clear D. V shed 1 base and J shed 5 bases, with 11 bases lying between them. The CDR3 runs to 13 residues. Per germline, CDR1 SQVTM and CDR2 ANQGSEA. The CDR3 coding sequence is TGCAGCGTTGAAGCTTGGACGACGGAGACCCAGTACTTC. Translation gives CSVEAWTTETQYF.

The chain is built from TRBV10-3 and TRBJ1-1; maybe TRBD1 (6 bases). CDR3 length: 14 amino acids. CDR1 ENHRY and CDR2 SYGVKD come from the germline V gene. Trimming pared 0 bases from V and 3 bases from J, leaving 8 bases between. The CDR3 loop is CAISESEGDTEAFF. The CDR3 DNA follows: TGTGCCATCAGTGAGTCGGAGGGGGACACTGAAGCTTTCTTT.

The chain uses TRBV28 and TRBJ2-1, with 8 positions matching TRBD2. The germline gives CDR1 MDHEN, CDR2 SYDVKM. CDR3 length: 15 residues. V trimming: 6 bases; J trimming: 7 bases; junction bases outside the gene matches: 11. The CDR3 reads CASRNPGLGFNEQFF. CDR3 DNA: TGTGCCAGCAGAAACCCGGGACTAGGTTTTAATGAGCAGTTCTTC.

The sample holds a few counts of this clone. This chain connects TRBV7-8 to TRBJ1-2; 10 bases match TRBD1. V was pared by 2 bases and J by 4 bases, with 4 bases of the junction left unmatched. Germline assignment: CDR1 SGHVS and CDR2 FQNEAQ. The CDR3 is 15 amino acids. The DNA for the CDR3 is TGTGCCAGCAGCTTAATCCGGGACAGGGGCTATGGCTACACCTTC. Residues: CASSLIRDRGYGYTF.

The chain joins TRBV15 to TRBJ2-3; D uncertain. The V and J ends lost 0 bases and 4 bases respectively, with 2 bases between them. The CDR3 has 12 residues. Germline CDR1 LNHNV, CDR2 YYDKDF (reference sequence). CDR3 sequence reads: CATSRDPDTQYF. The CDR3 DNA sequence: TGTGCCACCAGCAGAGATCCAGATACGCAGTATTTT.

V is TRBV30 and J is TRBJ1-5; 8 bases map to TRBD1. This CDR3 comprises 13 residues. J was trimmed by 9 bases and V by 6 bases; bases with no gene match: 10. Germline lookup yields CDR1 GTSNPN and CDR2 SVGIG (reference sequence). The CDR3 spells CACSGTGFLPQHF. The CDR3 DNA reads as TGTGCCTGTTCCGGGACAGGCTTTTTGCCCCAGCATTTT.

The chain recombines TRBV4-3 with TRBJ2-3; a weak D match, TRBD1 (5 bases). Trimming stripped 0 bases from V and 4 bases from J, with 8 bases between. The germline gives CDR1 LGHNA, CDR2 YSLEER. The length of the CDR3 is 14 residues. CDR3 DNA: TGCGCCAGCAGCCAAGATGGGGCGGCAGATACGCAGTATTTT. It encodes CASSQDGAADTQYF.